Below are 28 T cell receptor beta chains sequenced from a single sample in a study of blood T cell repertoires in COVID-19. This table comes from immunoSEQ multiplex PCR, and its TCRdb copy is limited to in-frame clones, with some not included. The sample has around 180,000 clones; over 75% are singletons. What was sequenced was peripheral blood. The receptor source for this set is a man of 80 years or more with COVID-19, enrolled during active disease.

This sequence joins TRBV14 and TRBJ1-6; D remains unclear. Trimming removed 1 base from V and 0 bases from J, with 7 bases in between. The CDR3 spans 16 residues. Germline CDR1 is SGHDN and CDR2 is FVKESK. CDR3 region: CASSQARSSYNSPLHF. The DNA of the CDR3 is TGTGCCAGCAGCCAAGCACGGAGCTCCTATAATTCACCCCTCCACTTT.

The CDR3 sequence is CASSPRQVANTGELFF. The CDR3 coding sequence is TGTGCCAGCTCACCGAGACAGGTCGCGAACACCGGGGAGCTGTTTTTT. This chain uses TRBV18 with TRBJ2-2; D possibly corresponds to TRBD1 (6 bases). The CDR3 extends over 16 amino acids. Germline V lookup: CDR1 KGHSH, CDR2 LQKENI. With 3 bases removed from V and 0 bases from J, the gap between germline ends came to 11 bases. The whole variable domain, filled in from reference TRBV18 and TRBJ2-2, reads NAGVMQNPRHLVRRRGQEARLRCSPMKGHSHVYWYRQLPEEGLKFMVYLQKENIIDESGMPKERFSAEFPKEGPSILRIQQVVRGDSAAYFCASSPRQVANTGELFFGEGSRLTVL.

The chain links TRBV5-1 to TRBJ1-1; TRBD1 aligns across 8 bases. The junction had 2 bases not matched to a gene; V was cut back by 2 bases and J by 2 bases. This CDR3 is 14 amino acids long. Germline V gene data show CDR1 as SGHRS and CDR2 as YFSETQ. The CDR3 DNA follows: TGCGCCAGCAGCTTCTCAGGGGGCAACACTGAAGCTTTCTTT. Translated, it gives CASSFSGGNTEAFF.

The chain employs TRBV15 and TRBJ2-2, with a tentative D call TRBD1 (7 bases). V lost 3 bases to trimming and J lost 7 bases, with 21 bases between them. This CDR3 has 17 amino acids. Germline V CDR1 and CDR2: LNHNV, YYDKDF (reference sequence). CDR3 coding DNA: TGTGCCACCAGCAGGGACTTTTGGAGGGGGCAGAGCGGGGAGCTGTTTTTT. Translating gives CATSRDFWRGQSGELFF.

The CDR3 DNA is TGTGCCAGCAGCTTATCCGGGACTAAGAATGAGCAGTTCTTC. This codes for CASSLSGTKNEQFF. This chain links TRBV7-9 with TRBJ2-1, with 7 bases that match TRBD2. Germline V gene data show CDR1 as SEHNR and CDR2 as FQNEAQ (reference sequence). With 2 bases clipped from V and 7 bases from J, the junction kept 5 bases outside the gene matches. The CDR3 has 14 amino acids.

The chain is built from TRBV5-1 and TRBJ2-5, with 9 bases identical to TRBD1. This CDR3 spans 14 amino acids. Trimming cost V 4 bases and J 7 bases; bases outside gene matches: 8. The germline gives CDR1 SGHRS, CDR2 YFSETQ. The CDR3 sequence is CASSGGQGLVTQYF. CDR3 nucleotide sequence: TGCGCCAGCAGCGGCGGACAGGGGCTGGTGACCCAGTACTTC. Filled out from reference TRBV5-1 and TRBJ2-5, the complete variable domain reads KAGVTQTPRYLIKTRGQQVTLSCSPISGHRSVSWYQQTPGQGLQFLFEYFSETQRNKGNFPGRFSGRQFSNSRSEMNVSTLELGDSALYLCASSGGQGLVTQYFGPGTRLLVL.

J is TRBJ2-5 and V is TRBV7-2; 9 bases align to TRBD2. The germline gives CDR1 SGHTA, CDR2 FQGNSA. The CDR3 is 17 amino acids. V was clipped by 0 bases and J by 0 bases; unmatched bases: 5. The CDR3 here is CASSLARGGWYQETQYF. The CDR3 DNA reads as TGTGCCAGCAGCTTAGCGCGGGGGGGTTGGTACCAAGAGACCCAGTACTTC.

V usage is TRBV3-1 (or the pseudogene TRBV3-2) and J usage is TRBJ2-5; 8 nucleotides align to TRBD1. The CDR3 is made up of 15 amino acids. Germline loops: CDR1 LGHDT, CDR2 YNNKEL (reference sequence). Trimming took 2 bases from V and 4 from J; bases not matched to a gene: 6. The CDR3 sequence is CASSQPTGVGETQYF. CDR3 coding DNA: TGTGCCAGCAGCCAACCGACAGGGGTTGGAGAGACCCAGTACTTC.

The chain uses TRBV5-4 and TRBJ2-2, with TRBD1 identical over 9 bases. This CDR3 has 15 residues. CDR1 and CDR2 from the germline V gene are SGHNT and YYREEE (reference sequence). With V trimmed by 4 bases and J by 7 bases, 8 bases remained unmatched. CDR3 sequence reads: CASSPTGGAVGELFF. CDR3 nucleotide sequence: TGTGCCAGCAGCCCTACAGGGGGCGCTGTCGGGGAGCTGTTTTTT.

This chain links TRBV19 with TRBJ2-3, with TRBD2 matching over 7 bases. J lost 1 base, V lost 7 bases, and 8 bases had no gene match. The germline gives CDR1 LNHDA, CDR2 SQIVND (reference sequence). The CDR3 is 15 amino acids. The CDR3 DNA follows: TGTGCCAGTACCCTCGGGGGGATAGGCACAGATACGCAGTATTTT. Amino acids: CASTLGGIGTDTQYF.

This sequence joins TRBV5-4 and TRBJ1-4, with 9 bases that match TRBD1. CDR3 length equals 16 residues. The ends lost 0 bases at V and 8 bases at J; junction bases unmatched: 8. Germline V CDR1 and CDR2: SGHNT, YYREEE (reference sequence). The CDR3 region is CASSLGGQGQIEKLFF. The CDR3, as DNA: TGTGCCAGCAGCTTGGGAGGACAGGGGCAGATAGAAAAACTGTTTTTT.

The V gene is TRBV2, the J gene TRBJ1-5; D unresolved. The germline gives CDR1 SNHLY, CDR2 FYNNEI. The CDR3 runs to 15 residues. Trimming took off 3 bases at V and 6 bases at J, with 15 bases between the two ends. The chain's CDR3 is CASSEEDAALQPQHF. CDR3 DNA sequence: TGTGCCAGCAGTGAGGAGGACGCGGCGCTTCAGCCCCAGCATTTT.

This rearrangement joins TRBV19 to TRBJ1-5; D gene uncertain. Trimming removed 7 bases at V and 3 bases at J, with 19 bases between. CDR3 length equals 16 residues. The V gene's germline CDR1 is LNHDA and CDR2 SQIVND (reference sequence). CDR3 sequence: CASTEQGNSANQPQHF. DNA of the CDR3: TGTGCCAGTACCGAACAAGGGAATAGCGCCAATCAGCCCCAGCATTTT.

The chain is built from TRBV7-9 and TRBJ1-2; D possibly corresponds to TRBD1 (5 bases). The CDR3 spans 15 residues. V gave up 8 bases and J gave up 1 base, with 17 bases separating them. Germline CDR1 and CDR2: SEHNR and FQNEAQ (reference sequence). The CDR3 DNA is TGTGCCAGCGGGAGGGAAAGGGGCCTTAACTATGGCTACACCTTC. Its translation: CASGRERGLNYGYTF.

V usage is TRBV7-2 and J usage is TRBJ2-5; TRBD2 agrees at 8 bases. The CDR3 is made up of 14 amino acids. V trimming: 5 bases; J trimming: 3 bases; junction bases outside the gene matches: 5. Per the germline V gene, CDR1 is SGHTA and CDR2 is FQGNSA. CDR3 DNA: TGTGCCAGCAGCCGCGGGGGGTCAGAAGAGACCCAGTACTTC. Translating it yields CASSRGGSEETQYF.

The CDR3 sequence: CASSHPGQGIGNQPQHF. DNA of the CDR3: TGTGCCAGCAGCCATCCGGGACAGGGGATTGGAAATCAGCCCCAGCATTTT. The chain has TRBV7-9 and TRBJ1-5; 10 nucleotides align to TRBD1. This CDR3 region has 17 residues. The ends lost 5 bases at V and 4 bases at J; junction bases unmatched: 11. Germline lookup yields CDR1 SEHNR and CDR2 FQNEAQ (reference sequence).

The rearrangement links TRBV19 to TRBJ1-5, with 8 nucleotides matching TRBD1. CDR1 and CDR2 (germline): LNHDA, SQIVND (reference sequence). With 5 bases clipped from V and 5 bases from J, the junction kept 8 bases outside the gene matches. The CDR3 totals 15 residues. The CDR3 region has the DNA TGTGCCAGTAGTGCCGGACAGGGTTGGGATCAGCCCCAGCATTTT. This codes for CASSAGQGWDQPQHF.

The V and J genes are TRBV18 and TRBJ1-1; 7 nucleotides match TRBD1. The CDR3 sequence is 16 residues long. Germline assignment: CDR1 KGHSH and CDR2 LQKENI. V lost 3 bases, J lost 1 base, and 8 bases stayed unmatched. This chain's CDR3 is CASSPRQGGWNTEAFF. DNA for the CDR3: TGTGCCAGCTCACCCCGACAGGGAGGATGGAACACTGAAGCTTTCTTT.

This sequence joins TRBV18 and TRBJ1-4; D is undetermined. The CDR3 contains 15 residues. CDR1 and CDR2 (germline): KGHSH, LQKENI. V shed 10 bases and J shed 0 bases, with 15 bases lying between them. DNA of the CDR3: TGTGCCACCTCTACCAACCTAGCAACTAATGAAAAACTGTTTTTT. This encodes CATSTNLATNEKLFF.

V gene TRBV20-1 combines with J gene TRBJ1-1; TRBD1 might be the D (6 bases). The length of the CDR3 is 11 residues. Between the trimmed V and J ends, which lost 3 bases and 9 bases, there was a span of 11 bases. Germline values: CDR1 DFQATT, CDR2 SNEGSKA (reference sequence). DNA of the CDR3: TGCAGTGCTAGGACAGACAGGAAAGCTTTCTTT. This codes for CSARTDRKAFF.

The chain carries TRBV3-1 (or the pseudogene TRBV3-2) and TRBJ1-4; tentative D call: TRBD1 (6 bases). Germline loops: CDR1 LGHDT, CDR2 YNNKEL (reference sequence). Trimming took 1 base from V and 14 from J, leaving 11 bases between them. CDR3 size: 12 residues. The CDR3 nucleotides read TGTGCCAGCAGCCAAGGGCAGGGGTCTCTGTTTTTT. Translation: CASSQGQGSLFF.

This rearrangement joins TRBV29-1 to TRBJ1-2; TRBD1 matches at 7 bases. CDR3 length equals 13 residues. Trimming at V came to 6 bases and at J to 3 bases, leaving 7 bases not matched to a gene. Germline-derived CDR1 and CDR2 are SQVTM and ANQGSEA. CDR3 nucleotide sequence: TGCAGCGTAGGGGCAGGGGGAGACTATGGCTACACCTTC. The encoded protein is CSVGAGGDYGYTF.

The J gene is TRBJ2-5, the V gene TRBV5-4; TRBD2 aligns across 9 bases. The V and J ends lost 1 base and 2 bases, in that order; junction bases with no gene match: 6. There are 16 residues in the CDR3. Germline V gene sequence: CDR1 SGHNT, CDR2 YYREEE (reference sequence). The CDR3 region has the DNA TGTGCCAGCAGCTTGTCTCGCCTAGCGGGACAAGAGACCCAGTACTTC. Translation gives CASSLSRLAGQETQYF.

This chain joins TRBV19 and TRBJ1-2; 7 nucleotides match TRBD1. Germline V lookup: CDR1 LNHDA, CDR2 SQIVND (reference sequence). The CDR3 has 16 amino acids. V lost 3 bases, J lost 4 bases, and 11 bases stayed unmatched. The CDR3 nucleotides are TGTGCCAGTAGTATTGGGACAGCCAGCGCGGGCTATGGCTACACCTTC. It encodes CASSIGTASAGYGYTF.

The genes are TRBV6-5 and TRBJ1-1; D might be TRBD1 (6 bases). The CDR3 is made up of 14 amino acids. With 7 bases removed from V and 5 bases from J, the gap between germline ends came to 17 bases. Per germline, CDR1 MNHEY and CDR2 SVGAGI. In nucleotides, the CDR3 is TGTGCCAGCACTCGAGGGGGGGGGCAAACTGAAGCTTTCTTT. This translates into CASTRGGGQTEAFF.

This sequence joins TRBV19 and TRBJ2-2; no clear D gene. Germline CDR1 is LNHDA and CDR2 is SQIVND (reference sequence). V gave up 3 bases and J gave up 6 bases, with 8 bases separating them. The CDR3 sequence is 13 residues long. The DNA of the CDR3 is TGTGCCAGTAGTATCCCTTCGTCCGGGGAGCTGTTTTTT. The encoded protein is CASSIPSSGELFF.

The V call is TRBV3-1 (or the pseudogene TRBV3-2), the J call TRBJ1-4; 7 nucleotides match TRBD1. V shed 5 bases and J 10 bases; nucleotides not matched to a gene: 4. The CDR3 runs 12 residues. Looked up from germline, CDR1 is LGHDT and CDR2 is YNNKEL (reference sequence). CDR3 nucleotide sequence: TGTGCCAGCAGCGGGGACAGTGGAAAACTGTTTTTT. Its translation: CASSGDSGKLFF.

The chain is built from TRBV6-5 and TRBJ1-2, with TRBD1 identical over 7 bases. The CDR3 length is 13 residues. V dropped 7 bases and J dropped 6; count of bases not matched to a gene: 8. Germline CDR1 MNHEY, CDR2 SVGAGI. CDR3 sequence reads: CASTREQGHGYTF. The CDR3 DNA is TGTGCCAGCACCAGAGAACAGGGGCATGGCTACACCTTC.